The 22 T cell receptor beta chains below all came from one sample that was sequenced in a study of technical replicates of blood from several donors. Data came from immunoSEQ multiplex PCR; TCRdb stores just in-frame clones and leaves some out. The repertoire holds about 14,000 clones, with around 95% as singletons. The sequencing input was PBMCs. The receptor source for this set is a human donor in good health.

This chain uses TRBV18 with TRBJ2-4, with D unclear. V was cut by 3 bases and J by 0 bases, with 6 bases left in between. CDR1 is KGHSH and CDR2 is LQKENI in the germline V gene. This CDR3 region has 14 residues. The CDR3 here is CASSPNQAKNIQYF. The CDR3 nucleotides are TGTGCCAGCTCACCCAATCAAGCCAAAAACATTCAGTACTTC.

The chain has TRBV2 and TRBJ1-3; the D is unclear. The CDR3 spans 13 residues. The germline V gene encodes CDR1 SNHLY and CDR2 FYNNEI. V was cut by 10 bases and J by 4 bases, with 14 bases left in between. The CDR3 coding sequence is TGTGCCACCTGCCGGGGATCCGGAAACACCATATATTTT. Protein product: CATCRGSGNTIYF. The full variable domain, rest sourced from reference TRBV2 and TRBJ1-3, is EPEVTQTPSHQVTQMGQEVILRCVPISNHLYFYWYRQILGQKVEFLVSFYNNEISEKSEIFDDQFSVERPDGSNFTLKIRSTKLEDSAMYFCATCRGSGNTIYFGEGSWLTVV.

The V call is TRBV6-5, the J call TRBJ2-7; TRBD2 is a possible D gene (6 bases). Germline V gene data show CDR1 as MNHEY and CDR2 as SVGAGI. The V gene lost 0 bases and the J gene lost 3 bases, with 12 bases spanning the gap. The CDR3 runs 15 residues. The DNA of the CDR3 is TGTGCCAGCAGTTACTCGCCGGGGGATTACTACGAGCAGTACTTC. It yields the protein CASSYSPGDYYEQYF.

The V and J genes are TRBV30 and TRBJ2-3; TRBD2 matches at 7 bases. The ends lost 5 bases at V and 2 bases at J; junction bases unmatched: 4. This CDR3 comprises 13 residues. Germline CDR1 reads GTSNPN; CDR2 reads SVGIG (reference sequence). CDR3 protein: CAWERGPTDTQYF. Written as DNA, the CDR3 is TGTGCCTGGGAGCGGGGCCCCACAGATACGCAGTATTTT.

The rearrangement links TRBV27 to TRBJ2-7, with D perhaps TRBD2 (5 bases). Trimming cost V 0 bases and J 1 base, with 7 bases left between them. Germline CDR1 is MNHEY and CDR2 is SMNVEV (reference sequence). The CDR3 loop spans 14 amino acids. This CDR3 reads CASSLSDSSYEQYF. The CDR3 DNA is TGTGCCAGCAGTTTATCGGACTCATCCTACGAGCAGTACTTC.

CDR3 bases: TGTGCCAGCAGCCCGGACAGGGGAGAAGGCTACACCTTC. Translating it yields CASSPDRGEGYTF. The chain combines TRBV7-8 with TRBJ1-2, with 9 bases fitting TRBD1. CDR1 is SGHVS, CDR2 FQNEAQ, per germline. This CDR3 is 13 amino acids long. V was pared by 5 bases and J by 8 bases, with 6 bases of the junction left unmatched. The full variable domain, its missing parts supplied by reference TRBV7-8 and TRBJ1-2, is GAGVSQSPRYKVAKRGQDVALRCDPISGHVSLFWYQQALGQGPEFLTYFQNEAQLDKSGLPSDRFFAERPEGSVSTLKIQRTQQEDSAVYLCASSPDRGEGYTFGSGTRLTVV.

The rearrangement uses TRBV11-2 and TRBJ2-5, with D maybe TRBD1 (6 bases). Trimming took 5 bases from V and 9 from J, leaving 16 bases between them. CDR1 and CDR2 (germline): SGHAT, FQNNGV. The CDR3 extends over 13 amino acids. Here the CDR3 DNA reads TGTGCCAGCAGCCCGGACAGTCCTGCGGCCCAGTACTTC. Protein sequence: CASSPDSPAAQYF.

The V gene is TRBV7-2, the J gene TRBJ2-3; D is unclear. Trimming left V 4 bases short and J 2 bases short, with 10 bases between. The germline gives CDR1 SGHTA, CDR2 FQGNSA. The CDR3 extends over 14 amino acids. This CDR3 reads CASSSPEPTDTQYF. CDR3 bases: TGTGCCAGCAGCTCCCCGGAGCCCACAGATACGCAGTATTTT.

In DNA, the CDR3 is TGCGCCAGCAGCCCTAAGACTAGCGGGAGGGAGACCCAGTACTTC. It is translated as CASSPKTSGRETQYF. The V call is TRBV5-1, the J call TRBJ2-5; 13 bases are shared with TRBD2. The CDR3 sequence is 15 residues long. Per germline, CDR1 SGHRS and CDR2 YFSETQ. With 4 bases clipped from V and 5 bases from J, the junction kept 5 bases outside the gene matches.

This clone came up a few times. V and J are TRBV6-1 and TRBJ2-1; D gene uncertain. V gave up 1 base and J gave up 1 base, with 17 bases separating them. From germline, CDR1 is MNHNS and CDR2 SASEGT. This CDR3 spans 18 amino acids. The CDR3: CASSEDSSQWWSYNEQFF. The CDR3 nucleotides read TGTGCCAGCAGTGAAGATTCCAGTCAGTGGTGGTCCTACAATGAGCAGTTCTTC.

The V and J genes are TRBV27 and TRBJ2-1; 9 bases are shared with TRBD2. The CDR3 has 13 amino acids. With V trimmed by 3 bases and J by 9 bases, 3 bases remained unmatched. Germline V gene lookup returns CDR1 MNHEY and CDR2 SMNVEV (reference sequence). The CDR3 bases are TGTGCCAGCAGTTTGGGACTAGCCGGTGAGCAGTTCTTC. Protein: CASSLGLAGEQFF.

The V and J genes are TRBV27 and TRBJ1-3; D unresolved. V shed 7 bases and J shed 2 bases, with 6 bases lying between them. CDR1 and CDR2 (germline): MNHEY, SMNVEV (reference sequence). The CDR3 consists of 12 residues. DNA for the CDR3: TGTGCCAGCATTTCCGCTGGAAACACCATATATTTT. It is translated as CASISAGNTIYF.

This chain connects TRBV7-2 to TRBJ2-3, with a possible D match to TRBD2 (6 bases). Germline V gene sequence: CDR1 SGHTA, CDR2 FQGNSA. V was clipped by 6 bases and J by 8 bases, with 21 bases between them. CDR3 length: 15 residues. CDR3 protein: CASRPAGGISATQYF. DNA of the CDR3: TGTGCCAGCAGACCGGCGGGCGGGATTTCTGCTACGCAGTATTTT.

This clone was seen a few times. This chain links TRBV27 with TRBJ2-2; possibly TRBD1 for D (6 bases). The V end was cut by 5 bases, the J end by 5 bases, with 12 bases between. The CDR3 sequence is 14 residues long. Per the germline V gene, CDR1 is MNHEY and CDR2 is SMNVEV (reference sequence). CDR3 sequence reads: CASSTHTGTGELFF. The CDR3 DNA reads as TGTGCCAGCAGTACTCACACAGGGACCGGGGAGCTGTTTTTT.

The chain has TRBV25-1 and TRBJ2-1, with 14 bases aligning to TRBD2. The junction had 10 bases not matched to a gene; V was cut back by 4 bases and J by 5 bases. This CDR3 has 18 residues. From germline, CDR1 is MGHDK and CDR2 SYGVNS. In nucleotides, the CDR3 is TGTGCCAGCAGTGCCAGGACTAGCGGGGGGTTGGGCAACAATGAGCAGTTCTTC. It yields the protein CASSARTSGGLGNNEQFF.

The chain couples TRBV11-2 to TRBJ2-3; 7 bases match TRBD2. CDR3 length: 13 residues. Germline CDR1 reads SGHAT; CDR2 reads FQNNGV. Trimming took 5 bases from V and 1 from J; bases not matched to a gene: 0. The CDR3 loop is CASSLAGTDTQYF. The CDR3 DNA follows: TGTGCCAGCAGCCTAGCGGGCACAGATACGCAGTATTTT.

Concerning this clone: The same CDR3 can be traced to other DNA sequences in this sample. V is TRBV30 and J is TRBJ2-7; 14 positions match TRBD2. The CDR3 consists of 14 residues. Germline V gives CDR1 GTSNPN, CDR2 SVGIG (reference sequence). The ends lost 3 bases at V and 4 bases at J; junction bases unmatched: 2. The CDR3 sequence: CAWRGTSGSYEQYF. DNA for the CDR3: TGTGCCTGGAGAGGGACTAGCGGGAGTTACGAGCAGTACTTC.

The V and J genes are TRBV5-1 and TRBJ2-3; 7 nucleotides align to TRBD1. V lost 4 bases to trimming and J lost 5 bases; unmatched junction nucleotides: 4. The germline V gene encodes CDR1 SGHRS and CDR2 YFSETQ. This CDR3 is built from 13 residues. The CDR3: CASSDRTGDTQYF. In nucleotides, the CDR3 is TGCGCCAGCAGCGATAGGACAGGAGATACGCAGTATTTT.

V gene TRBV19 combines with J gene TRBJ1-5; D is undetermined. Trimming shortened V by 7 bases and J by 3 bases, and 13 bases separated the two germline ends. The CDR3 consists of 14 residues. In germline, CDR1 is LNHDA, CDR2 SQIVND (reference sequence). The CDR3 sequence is CASMRAQDNQPQHF. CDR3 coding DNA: TGTGCCAGTATGAGGGCGCAGGACAATCAGCCCCAGCATTTT.

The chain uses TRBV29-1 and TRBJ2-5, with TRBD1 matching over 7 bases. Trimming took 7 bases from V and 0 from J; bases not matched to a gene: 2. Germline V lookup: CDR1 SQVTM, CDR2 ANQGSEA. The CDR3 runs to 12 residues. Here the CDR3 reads CSAGQYQETQYF. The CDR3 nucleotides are TGCAGCGCGGGACAGTACCAAGAGACCCAGTACTTC.

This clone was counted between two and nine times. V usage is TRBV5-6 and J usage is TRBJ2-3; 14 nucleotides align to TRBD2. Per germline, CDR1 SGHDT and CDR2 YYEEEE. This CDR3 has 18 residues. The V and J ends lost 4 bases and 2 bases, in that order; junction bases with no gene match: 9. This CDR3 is CASSTTGLAGVYTDTQYF. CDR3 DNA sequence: TGTGCCAGCAGCACAACGGGACTAGCGGGGGTATACACAGATACGCAGTATTTT.

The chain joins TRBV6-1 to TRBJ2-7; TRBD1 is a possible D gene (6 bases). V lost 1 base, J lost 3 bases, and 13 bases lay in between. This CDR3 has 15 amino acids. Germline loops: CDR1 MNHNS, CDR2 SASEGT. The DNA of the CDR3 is TGTGCCAGCAGTGAAGGGCCGGACAGATACTACGAGCAGTACTTC. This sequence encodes CASSEGPDRYYEQYF.